There are many counts of the clone carrying this TCR beta chain. What it recognizes is unknown. The data stem from a study of beta chain features in type 1 diabetes. Notes on the study in general: PCR may have favored shorter templates equally in patients and controls. TCRB CDR3s were moderately but significantly shorter in Type 1 diabetes patients in all four CD4+ subsets.

The CDR3 loop spans 14 amino acids. The germline V gene has CDR1 SEHNR and CDR2 FQNEAQ (reference sequence). The V and J ends lost 5 bases and 7 bases respectively, with 18 bases between them. A single heparinised blood sample, averaging approximately 110 mL, was obtained per donor. Every bit of the isolated RNA underwent reverse transcription, so sequencing read expressed TCRB transcripts. Sequencing used immunoSEQ multiplex PCR; TCRdb keeps in-frame clones, though not all of them. The sample holds 200,000 to 250,000 clones, 25% to 35% seen once. The receptor's source is a man younger than 40 in good health. What was sequenced was central memory CD4+ T cells from blood. The chain links TRBV7-9 to TRBJ2-7; tentatively, D is TRBD1 (6 bases). CDR3 protein: CASSAWTVVGEQYF. The CDR3 DNA sequence: TGTGCCAGCAGCGCCTGGACAGTAGTGGGAGAGCAGTACTTC.